This TCR beta chain stems from a study of blood T cell repertoires in COVID-19. Germline values: CDR1 MNHEY, CDR2 SVGAGI. The CDR3 runs 13 residues. The V and J ends lost 7 bases and 6 bases, in that order; junction bases with no gene match: 7. In the original workflow: By means of reference gene primer amplification, nucleated cell counts were estimated. Sequencing was performed with immunoSEQ multiplex PCR; in TCRdb, only in-frame clones are kept and a portion is missing. V, J and clone size are taken as reported in that table, and D and trimming were inferred from the DNA itself. The sample lists tens of thousands of clones, about 80% occurring once.

The specimen was peripheral blood. The source is a man between 70 and 80 years old who had recovered from COVID-19. The rearrangement uses TRBV6-5 and TRBJ2-7; 9 bases map to TRBD1. This CDR3 reads CASNRDRAGEQYF. The CDR3 region has the DNA TGTGCCAGCAACCGGGACAGGGCTGGCGAGCAGTACTTC.